The rows below give T cell receptor beta chains drawn from one sample of a study of CD8 T cells in Susac syndrome. TCRdb re-analysed the immunoSEQ multiplex PCR reads in MiXCR, keeping a single row per CDR3 protein. Of 70,000 or so distinct CDR3 sequences listed, 85% to 95% were seen once; the top ten hold 0.2% to 0.25%. The sample taken for sequencing was CD8+ T cells from PBMCs. These receptors all come from a human donor in good health. The CDR3 runs from the conserved cysteine through the conserved F or W.

CASSYSARFSTDTQYF TRBJ2-3 TRBV6-2/TRBV6-3
CASCLMGTHTEAFF TRBJ1-1 TRBV6-5
CASSQELGDTQYF TRBJ2-3 TRBV3-1
CASSVRGNNQETQYF TRBJ2-5 TRBV9
CASSHGSSGLGEQYF TRBJ2-7 TRBV4-1
CATLRTRDVDTQYF TRBJ2-3 TRBV24-1
CASSFGARGELFF TRBJ2-2 TRBV27
CASSLGDRGVETQYF TRBJ2-5 TRBV27
CASSLKGRGEQYF TRBJ2-7 TRBV13
CASSLIQGYEQYF TRBJ2-7 TRBV7-9
CSVNPGGGYNEQFF TRBJ2-1 TRBV29-1
CASSPTTARGEQYF TRBJ2-7 TRBV12-3/TRBV12-4
CASSKGREGGTYEQYF TRBJ2-7 TRBV5-4
CASSFDAGVNQPQHF TRBJ1-5 TRBV28
CASSYGGRTEQYF TRBJ2-7 TRBV6-5
CASSAARQAPNTGELFF TRBJ2-2 TRBV9
CASSYSGGQDGYTF TRBJ1-2 TRBV6-6
CASSQDVNPSRTEAFF TRBJ1-1 TRBV14
CASSVGVRGETQYF TRBJ2-5 TRBV9
CASSQISSGGSEQYF TRBJ2-7 TRBV3-1
CASSSFLGSGGTYNEQFF TRBJ2-1 TRBV28
CASSGRLAGGRDTQYF TRBJ2-3 TRBV9
CASSLLGGRREKLFF TRBJ1-4 TRBV7-2
CASSYRGPTEAFF TRBJ1-1 TRBV2
CASSFVTSGYNEQFF TRBJ2-1 TRBV28
CASSHIQVQEAFF TRBJ1-1 TRBV4-1
CASSYGRGSEAQHF TRBJ1-5 TRBV6-5
CASSEQLGVYYGYTF TRBJ1-2 TRBV25-1
CASSPGLAGEYQETQYF TRBJ2-5 TRBV9
CATSELTGYGYTF TRBJ1-2 TRBV24-1
CASSQEPTSSGNTIYF TRBJ1-3 TRBV14
CAGSDRDRDQKNTEAFF TRBJ1-1 TRBV7-9
CASSGGTGRYEQYF TRBJ2-7 TRBV5-1
CASRTGLGGYTF TRBJ1-2 TRBV27
CSASGDYTF TRBJ1-2 TRBV29-1
CASTSGQGAYNEQFF TRBJ2-1 TRBV6-5
CASRRGREQFF TRBJ2-1 TRBV19
CSARASGLTEAFF TRBJ1-1 TRBV29-1
CASSLGSAAIAGELFF TRBJ2-2 TRBV9
CASSALGLGELFF TRBJ1-4 TRBV25-1
CASSQNNEQFF TRBJ2-1 TRBV14
CASSLAQTGTGNTIYF TRBJ1-3 TRBV5-1
CASRQGWEDTQYF TRBJ2-3 TRBV7-3
CASSFLKGTDYEQYF TRBJ2-7 TRBV5-1
CASSPKSYNEQFF TRBJ2-1 TRBV7-9
CASSQPGPPPSAQYF TRBJ2-5 TRBV28
CASSYPQGTHTYEQYF TRBJ2-7 TRBV6-6
CASSHLPLTASSGNTIYF TRBJ1-3 TRBV4-2
CASSLDEYGYTF TRBJ1-2 TRBV5-4
CASSETSDGTYGYTF TRBJ1-2 TRBV6-4
CASSLRESEETQYF TRBJ2-5 TRBV25-1
CATSYSNQPQHF TRBJ1-5 TRBV28
CASSSLGADRDSEQYF TRBJ2-7 TRBV7-9
CASSPLGDPYGYTF TRBJ1-2 TRBV28